The source of this T cell receptor (beta chain) is a study of radiation and T cells in renal cell carcinoma. For the study at large: Nephrectomy followed 15 Gy stereotactic body radiation by 4 weeks.

Sequencing was performed with immunoSEQ multiplex PCR; in TCRdb, only in-frame clones are kept and a portion is missing. The sample contains 90,000 to 100,000 clones, 80% to 90% of which appear only once. This CDR3 has 16 residues. From germline, CDR1 is MNHEY and CDR2 SMNVEV (reference sequence). With 2 bases clipped from V and 3 bases from J, the junction kept 8 bases outside the gene matches. The time point is: baseline pretreatment blood. Treatment indicated: 15 Gy SBRT to primary tumor, nephrectomy 4 weeks later. The J gene is TRBJ2-5, the V gene TRBV27; TRBD1 matches 8 bases. The sample in question was blood, obtained from a patient whose treatment included radiotherapy and nephrectomy. This receptor was obtained from a man aged 45 to 65 with renal cell carcinoma. The CDR3 loop reads CASSLLAGQVKETQYF. CDR3 nucleotide sequence: TGTGCCAGCAGTTTACTTGCGGGACAGGTGAAAGAGACCCAGTACTTC.